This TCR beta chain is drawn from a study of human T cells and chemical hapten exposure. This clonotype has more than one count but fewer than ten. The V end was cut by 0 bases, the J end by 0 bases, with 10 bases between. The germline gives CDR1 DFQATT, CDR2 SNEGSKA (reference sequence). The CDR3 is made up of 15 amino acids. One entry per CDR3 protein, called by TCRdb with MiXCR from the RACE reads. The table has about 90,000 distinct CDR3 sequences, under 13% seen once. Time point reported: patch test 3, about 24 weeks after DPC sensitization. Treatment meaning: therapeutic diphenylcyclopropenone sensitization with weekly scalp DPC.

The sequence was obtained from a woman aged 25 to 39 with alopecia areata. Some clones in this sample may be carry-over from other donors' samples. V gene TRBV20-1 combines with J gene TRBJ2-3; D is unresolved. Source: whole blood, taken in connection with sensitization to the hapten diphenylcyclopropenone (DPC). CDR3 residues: CSARDLKKSTDTQYF. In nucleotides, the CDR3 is TGCAGTGCTAGAGATTTGAAAAAAAGCACAGATACGCAGTATTTT.